The rows below give T cell receptor beta chains drawn from one sample of a study of beta chain features in type 1 diabetes. Assay used: immunoSEQ multiplex PCR; TCRdb lists only in-frame clones, some missing. The sample includes more than 350,000 clones, 10% to 12% seen only once; the top ten take 0.046%. Sequencing input: naive CD4+ T cells from blood. The receptors here all came from a young woman in good health. Both conserved end residues are part of each CDR3.

v_call,cdr3_aa
TRBV7-9,CASSLGASSNQPQHF
TRBV14,CASSRGQTRGETQYF
TRBV7-9,CASSEYRGAEQFF
TRBV7-3,CASSLGPQRYEQYF
TRBV7-9,CASSLIGTDSNF
TRBV27,CASSFRAGGGYGYTF
TRBV5-1,CASSLGSSGANVLTF
TRBV7-2,CASSSSRDSQTGELFF
TRBV5-6,CASSLGLTQYF
TRBV4-2,CASSQATGTSNNEQFF
TRBV7-2,CASSLKWQAWGTDTQYF
TRBV5-4,CASSLRFTDTQYF
TRBV4-1,CASSRPRNSRKPNEKLFF
TRBV7-8,CASSPYIGGSRTQRYGYTF
TRBV9,CASSPSDRYTEAFF
TRBV28,CASSLNRAAKNIQYF
TRBV7-9,CASSLVGAGYTF
TRBV6-5,CASSPTGTGYYEQYF
TRBV14,CASSRNKNTEAFF
TRBV25-1,CASRDRRNTEAFF
TRBV6-5,CASSYLAWTEAFF
TRBV9,CASNRQGLLNEQFF
TRBV5-1,CASSLVRAGRYLETQYF
TRBV7-9,CASSLTGESYGYTF
TRBV27,CASSRRTGSNYGYTF
TRBV9,CASSVGPPARAGNEQFF
TRBV7-9,CASSSPGTGIPGYTF
TRBV29-1,CSVVRDTNYGYTF
TRBV4-1,CASSQVYALETQYF
TRBV6-5,CASSYGTGQVYEQYF
TRBV30,CAWTSTGPSSGYTF
TRBV6-5,CASSYRASQNIQYF
TRBV5-1,CASSRKGGGDRRGETQYF
TRBV30,CAWAGTGALVYNEQFF
TRBV18,CASSPKAGEQDTQYF
TRBV4-3,CASSQDLDKAQFF
TRBV6-6,CASTRRPGLGTDTQYF
TRBV14,CASSQDRGLRQNYGYTF
TRBV7-8,CASSRTAGGVNIQYF
TRBV7-3,CASSLDLNTGELFF
TRBV9,CASSVGGRTTGELFF